Sequencing of this TCR beta chain was carried out in a study of T cells after yellow fever vaccination. Regarding the study as a whole: The bulk population could contribute abundant contaminating clonotypes to FACS-sorted repertoires. A weaker secondary response peaked on day 5, the primary on day 15.

This clonotype was counted ten times or more. Its cognate antigen is unknown. One entry per CDR3 protein, called by TCRdb with MiXCR from the 5' RACE reads. The sample yields around 340,000 distinct CDR3 sequences, more than 8.5% seen once. The CDR3 is made up of 13 amino acids. The V and J ends lost 5 bases and 2 bases respectively, with 9 bases between them. CDR1 is SEHNR and CDR2 is FQNEAQ in the germline V gene (reference sequence). Material: PBMCs, obtained on the day of the first yellow fever vaccination. This TCR was sampled from a man aged 18 to 30 who received the YFV17D yellow fever vaccine. The chain couples TRBV7-9 to TRBJ2-5, with D possibly matching TRBD1 (5 bases). The CDR3 is CASSRQPQETQYF. CDR3 nucleotides: TGTGCCAGCAGCCGACAGCCTCAAGAGACCCAGTACTTC.